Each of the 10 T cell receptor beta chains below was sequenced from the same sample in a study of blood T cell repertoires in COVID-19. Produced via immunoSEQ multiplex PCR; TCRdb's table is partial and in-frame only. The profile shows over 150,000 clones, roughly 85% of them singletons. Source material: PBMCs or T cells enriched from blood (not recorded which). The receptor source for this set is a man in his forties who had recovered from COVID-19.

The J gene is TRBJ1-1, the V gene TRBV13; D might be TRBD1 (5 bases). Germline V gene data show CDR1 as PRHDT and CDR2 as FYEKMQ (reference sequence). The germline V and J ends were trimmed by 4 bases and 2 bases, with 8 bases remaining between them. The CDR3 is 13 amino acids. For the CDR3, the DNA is TGTGCCAGCAGCTACCAGGGTAACACTGAAGCTTTCTTT. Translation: CASSYQGNTEAFF.

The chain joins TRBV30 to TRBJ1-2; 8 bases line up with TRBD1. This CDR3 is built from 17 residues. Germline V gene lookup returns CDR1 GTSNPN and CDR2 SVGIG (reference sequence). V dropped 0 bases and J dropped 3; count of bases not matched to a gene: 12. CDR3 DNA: TGTGCCTGGAGTGTCGGCTCCGACAGGGGCCTAGACTATGGCTACACCTTC. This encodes CAWSVGSDRGLDYGYTF.

The DNA for the CDR3 is TGTGCCAGCTCACCTGAGGTGAAGGCTAACTATGGCTACACCTTC. It is translated as CASSPEVKANYGYTF. The V and J genes are TRBV18 and TRBJ1-2; D remains ambiguous. Germline lookup yields CDR1 KGHSH and CDR2 LQKENI. The CDR3 is 15 amino acids. Trimming left V 3 bases short and J 0 bases short, with 11 bases between.

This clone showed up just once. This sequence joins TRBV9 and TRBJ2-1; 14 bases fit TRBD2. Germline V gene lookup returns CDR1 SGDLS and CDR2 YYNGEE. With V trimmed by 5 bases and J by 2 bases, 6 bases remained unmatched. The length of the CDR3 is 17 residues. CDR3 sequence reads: CASSPRLAGGAYNEQFF. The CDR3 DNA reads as TGTGCCAGCAGTCCACGACTAGCGGGGGGGGCCTACAATGAGCAGTTCTTC.

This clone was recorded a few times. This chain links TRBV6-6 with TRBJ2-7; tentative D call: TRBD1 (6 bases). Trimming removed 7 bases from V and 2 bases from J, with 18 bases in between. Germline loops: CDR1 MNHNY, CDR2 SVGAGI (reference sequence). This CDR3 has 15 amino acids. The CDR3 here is CASKTSDSITYEQYF. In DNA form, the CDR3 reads TGTGCCAGCAAGACCTCGGACAGTATAACCTACGAGCAGTACTTC.

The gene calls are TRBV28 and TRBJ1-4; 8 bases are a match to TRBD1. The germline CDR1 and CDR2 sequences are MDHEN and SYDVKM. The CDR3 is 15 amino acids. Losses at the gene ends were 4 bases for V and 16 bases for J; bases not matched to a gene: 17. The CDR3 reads CASSSMGGQAGLWFF. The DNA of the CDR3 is TGTGCCAGCAGTTCGATGGGGGGACAGGCGGGGCTTTGGTTTTTT.

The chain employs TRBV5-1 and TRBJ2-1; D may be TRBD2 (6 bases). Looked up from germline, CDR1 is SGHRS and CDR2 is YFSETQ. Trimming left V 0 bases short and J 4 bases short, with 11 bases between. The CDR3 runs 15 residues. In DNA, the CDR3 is TGCGCCAGCAGCTTGGCCGGGGGTACTTACAATGAGCAGTTCTTC. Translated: CASSLAGGTYNEQFF.

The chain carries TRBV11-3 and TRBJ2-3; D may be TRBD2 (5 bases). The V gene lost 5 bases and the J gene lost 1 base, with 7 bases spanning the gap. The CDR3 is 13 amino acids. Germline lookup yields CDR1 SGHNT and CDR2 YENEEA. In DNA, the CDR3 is TGTGCCAGCAGCATCGGGGGCACAGATACGCAGTATTTT. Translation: CASSIGGTDTQYF.

CDR3 in DNA: TGTGCCAGCAGCTTGGGGGGCGGGAAGACCCAGTACTTC. Translating it yields CASSLGGGKTQYF. The rearrangement links TRBV5-5 to TRBJ2-5; D might be TRBD2 (6 bases). Germline assignment: CDR1 SGHKS and CDR2 YYEKEE (reference sequence). Trimming took off 0 bases at V and 6 bases at J, with 9 bases between the two ends. The CDR3 spans 13 residues.

CDR3 amino acids: CASSFGELYNEQFF. The CDR3 DNA sequence: TGTGCCAGCAGTTTCGGGGAGCTCTACAATGAGCAGTTCTTC. The chain carries TRBV6-5 and TRBJ2-1; D perhaps matches TRBD2 (5 bases). V lost 4 bases, J lost 3 bases, and 10 bases lay in between. The CDR3 contains 14 residues. Germline lookup yields CDR1 MNHEY and CDR2 SVGAGI.